This T cell receptor beta chain was profiled in a study of blood T cell repertoires in COVID-19. Study summary: The origin of the acute and convalescent COVID-19 samples was the United States, Italy and Spain. PBMCs, B-cell-depleted T cells, or T cells were the source of the cDNA or gDNA that made up the material.

The CDR3 length is 15 residues. Germline V gives CDR1 KGHDR, CDR2 SFDVKD. V lost 3 bases to trimming and J lost 3 bases; unmatched junction nucleotides: 7. In the study's own analysis: For nucleated cells, counts were estimated from reference gene primer amplification. Profiled with immunoSEQ multiplex PCR; TCRdb holds only in-frame clones, not every one. V and J calls and clone size are those listed in that table; D and trimming were worked out from the DNA. This sample carries 150,000 or so clones, about nine tenths of them seen once, and the ten largest clones take about 2.5%. The rearrangement links TRBV24-1 to TRBJ2-7, with 7 bases aligning to TRBD1. The receptor was isolated from a human donor in a cohort sampled during active COVID-19. Sequencing used peripheral blood. DNA of the CDR3: TGTGCCACCAGTGATCCTAGGACAGGCGGCTACGAGCAGTACTTC. It encodes CATSDPRTGGYEQYF.